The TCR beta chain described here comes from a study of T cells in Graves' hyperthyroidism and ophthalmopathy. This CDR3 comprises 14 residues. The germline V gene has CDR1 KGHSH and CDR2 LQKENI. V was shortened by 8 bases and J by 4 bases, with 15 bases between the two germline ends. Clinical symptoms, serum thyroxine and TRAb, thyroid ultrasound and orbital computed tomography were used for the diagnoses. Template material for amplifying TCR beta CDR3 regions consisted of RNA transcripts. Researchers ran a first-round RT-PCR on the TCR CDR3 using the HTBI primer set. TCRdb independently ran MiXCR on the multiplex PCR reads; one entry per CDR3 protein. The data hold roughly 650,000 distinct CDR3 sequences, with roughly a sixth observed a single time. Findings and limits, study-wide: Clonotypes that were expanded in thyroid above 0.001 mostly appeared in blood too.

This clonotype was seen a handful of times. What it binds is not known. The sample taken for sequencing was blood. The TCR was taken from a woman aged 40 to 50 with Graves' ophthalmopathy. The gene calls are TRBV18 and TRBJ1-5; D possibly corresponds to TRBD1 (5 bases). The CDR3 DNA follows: TGTGCCAGCAGGCCCCCGGGGGGGAATCAGCCCCAGCATTTT. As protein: CASRPPGGNQPQHF.